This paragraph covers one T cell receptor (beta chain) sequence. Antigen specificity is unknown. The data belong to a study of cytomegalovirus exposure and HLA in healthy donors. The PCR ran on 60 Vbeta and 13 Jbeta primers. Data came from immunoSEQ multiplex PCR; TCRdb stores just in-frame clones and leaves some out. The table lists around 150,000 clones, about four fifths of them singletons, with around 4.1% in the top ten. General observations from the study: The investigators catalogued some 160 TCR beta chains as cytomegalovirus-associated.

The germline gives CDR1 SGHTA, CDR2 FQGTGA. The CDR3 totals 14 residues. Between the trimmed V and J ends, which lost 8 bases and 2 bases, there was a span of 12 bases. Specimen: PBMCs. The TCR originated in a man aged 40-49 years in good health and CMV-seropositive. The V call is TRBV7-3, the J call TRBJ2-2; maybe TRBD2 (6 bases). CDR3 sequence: CASEVAVNTGELFF. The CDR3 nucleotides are TGTGCCAGCGAAGTAGCGGTAAACACCGGGGAGCTGTTTTTT.